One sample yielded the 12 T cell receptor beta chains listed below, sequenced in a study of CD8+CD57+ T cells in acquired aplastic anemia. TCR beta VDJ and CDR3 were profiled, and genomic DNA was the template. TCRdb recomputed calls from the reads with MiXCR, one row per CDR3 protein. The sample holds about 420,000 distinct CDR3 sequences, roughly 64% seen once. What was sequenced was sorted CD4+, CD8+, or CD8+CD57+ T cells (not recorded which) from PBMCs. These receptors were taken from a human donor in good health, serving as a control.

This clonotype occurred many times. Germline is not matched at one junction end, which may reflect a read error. The CDR3 bases are TGCAGTGCTAGCCCCGCGGGACAGGCTACGAAGACCCAGTGCTTC. This translates into CSASPAGQATKTQCF. The chain has TRBV20-1 and TRBJ2-5; 8 bases match TRBD1. The CDR3 is made up of 15 amino acids. Germline-derived CDR1 and CDR2 are DFQATT and SNEGSKA (reference sequence).

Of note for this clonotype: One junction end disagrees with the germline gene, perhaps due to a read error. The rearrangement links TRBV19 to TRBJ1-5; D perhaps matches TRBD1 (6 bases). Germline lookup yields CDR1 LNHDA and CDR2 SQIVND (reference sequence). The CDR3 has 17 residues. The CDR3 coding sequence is TGTGCCAGTAGTATGGACAGTCCGGGCAGAAGCAATCAGCCCCAGCACTTT. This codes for CASSMDSPGRSNQPQHF. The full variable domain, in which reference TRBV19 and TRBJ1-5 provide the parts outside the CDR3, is DGGITQSPKYLFRKEGQNVTLSCEQNLNHDAMYWYRQDPGQGLRLIYYSQIVNDFQKGDIAEGYSVSREKKESFPLTVTSAQKNPTAFYLCASSMDSPGRSNQPQHFGDGTRLSIL.

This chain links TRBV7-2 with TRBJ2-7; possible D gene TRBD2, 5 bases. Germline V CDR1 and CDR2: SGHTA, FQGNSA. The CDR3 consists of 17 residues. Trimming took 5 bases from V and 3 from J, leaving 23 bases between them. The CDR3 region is CASSLERSEQSFYEQYF. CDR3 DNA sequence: TGTGCCAGCAGCCTTGAGCGGAGTGAGCAGTCTTTCTACGAGCAGTACTTC.

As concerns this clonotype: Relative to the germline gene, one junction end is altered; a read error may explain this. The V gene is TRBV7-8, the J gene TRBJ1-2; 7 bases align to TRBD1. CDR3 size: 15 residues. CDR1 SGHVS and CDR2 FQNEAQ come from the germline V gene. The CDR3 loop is CASASPMGQQYGYTF. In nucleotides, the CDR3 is TGTGCCAGCGCCTCACCGATGGGACAGCAATATGGATACACCTTC.

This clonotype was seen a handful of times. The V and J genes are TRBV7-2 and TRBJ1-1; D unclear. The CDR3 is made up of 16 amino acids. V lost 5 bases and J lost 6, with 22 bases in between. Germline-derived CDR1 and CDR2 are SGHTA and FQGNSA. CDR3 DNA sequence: TGTGCCAGCAGCCCAACTCGGGCCTCCGGAAGGGCTGAAGCTTTCTTT. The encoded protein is CASSPTRASGRAEAFF. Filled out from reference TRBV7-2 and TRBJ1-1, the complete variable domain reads GAGVSQSPSNKVTEKGKDVELRCDPISGHTALYWYRQSLGQGLEFLIYFQGNSAPDKSGLPSDRFSAERTGGSVSTLTIQRTQQEDSAVYLCASSPTRASGRAEAFFGQGTRLTVV.

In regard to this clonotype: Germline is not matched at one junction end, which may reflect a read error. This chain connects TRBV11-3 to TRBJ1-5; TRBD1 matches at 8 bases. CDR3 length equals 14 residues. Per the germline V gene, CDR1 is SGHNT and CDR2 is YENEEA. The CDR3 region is CASRGHPIDQPQHF. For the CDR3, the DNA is TGCGCCAGCAGGGGGCATCCGATAGATCAGCCCCAGCATTTT.

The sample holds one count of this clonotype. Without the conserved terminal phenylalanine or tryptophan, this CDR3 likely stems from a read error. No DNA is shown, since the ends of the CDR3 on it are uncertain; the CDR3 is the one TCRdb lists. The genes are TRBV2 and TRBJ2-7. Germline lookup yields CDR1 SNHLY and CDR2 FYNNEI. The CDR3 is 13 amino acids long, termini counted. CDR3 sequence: CASSEGIEDGQDY.

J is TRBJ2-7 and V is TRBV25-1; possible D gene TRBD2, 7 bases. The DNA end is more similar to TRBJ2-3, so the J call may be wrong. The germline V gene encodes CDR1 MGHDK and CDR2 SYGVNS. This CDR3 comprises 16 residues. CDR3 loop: CASSEFTGGKGNTQYF. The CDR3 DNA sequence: TGTGCCAGCAGTGAATTCACGGGGGGCAAGGGTAATACGCAGTATTTT.

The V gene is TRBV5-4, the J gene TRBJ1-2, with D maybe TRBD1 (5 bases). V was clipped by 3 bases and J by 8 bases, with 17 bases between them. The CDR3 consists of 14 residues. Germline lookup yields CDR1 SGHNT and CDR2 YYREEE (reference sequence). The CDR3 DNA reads TGTGCCAGCAGCTCGGGGATCACAAGGGGAGGCTACACCTTC. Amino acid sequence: CASSSGITRGGYTF.

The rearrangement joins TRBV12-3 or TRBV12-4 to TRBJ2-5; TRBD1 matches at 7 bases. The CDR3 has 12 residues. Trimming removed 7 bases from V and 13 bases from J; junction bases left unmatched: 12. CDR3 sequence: CASIPGQAAWYF. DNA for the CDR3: TGTGCCAGCATCCCCGGACAGGCCGCATGGTACTTC.

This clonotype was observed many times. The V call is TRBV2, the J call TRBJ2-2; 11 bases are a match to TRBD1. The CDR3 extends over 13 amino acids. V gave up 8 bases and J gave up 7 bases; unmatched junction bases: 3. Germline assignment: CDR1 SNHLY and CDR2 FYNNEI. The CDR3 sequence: CASAGQGDGELFF. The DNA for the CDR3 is TGTGCCAGCGCGGGACAGGGGGACGGGGAGCTGTTTTTT.

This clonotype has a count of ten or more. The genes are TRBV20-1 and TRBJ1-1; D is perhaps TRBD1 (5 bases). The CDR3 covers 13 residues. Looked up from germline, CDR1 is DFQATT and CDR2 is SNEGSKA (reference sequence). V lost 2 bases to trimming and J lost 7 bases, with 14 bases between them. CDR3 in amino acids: CSARTPGAHEAFF. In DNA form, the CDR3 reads TGCAGTGCTAGAACACCCGGGGCGCATGAAGCTTTCTTT.